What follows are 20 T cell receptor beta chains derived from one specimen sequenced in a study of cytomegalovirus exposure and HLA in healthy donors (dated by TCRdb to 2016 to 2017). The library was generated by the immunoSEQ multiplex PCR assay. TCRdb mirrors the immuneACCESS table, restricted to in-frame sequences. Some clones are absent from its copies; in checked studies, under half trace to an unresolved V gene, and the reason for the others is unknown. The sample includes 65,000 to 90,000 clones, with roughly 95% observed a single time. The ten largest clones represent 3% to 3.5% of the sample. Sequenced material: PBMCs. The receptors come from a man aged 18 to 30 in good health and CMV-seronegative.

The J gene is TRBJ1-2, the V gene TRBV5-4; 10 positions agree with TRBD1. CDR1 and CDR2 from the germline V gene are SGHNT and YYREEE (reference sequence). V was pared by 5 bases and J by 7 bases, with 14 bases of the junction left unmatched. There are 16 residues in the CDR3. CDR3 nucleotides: TGTGCCAGCAGGCCAACGACAGGGGGCTTAACGGTTGGCTACACCTTC. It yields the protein CASRPTTGGLTVGYTF.

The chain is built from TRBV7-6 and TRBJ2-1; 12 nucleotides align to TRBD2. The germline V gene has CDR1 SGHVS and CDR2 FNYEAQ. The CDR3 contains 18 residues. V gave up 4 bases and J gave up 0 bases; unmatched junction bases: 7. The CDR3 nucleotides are TGTGCCAGCAGCTCCGGGACTAGCGGGTCGAGCTCCTACAATGAGCAGTTCTTC. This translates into CASSSGTSGSSSYNEQFF.

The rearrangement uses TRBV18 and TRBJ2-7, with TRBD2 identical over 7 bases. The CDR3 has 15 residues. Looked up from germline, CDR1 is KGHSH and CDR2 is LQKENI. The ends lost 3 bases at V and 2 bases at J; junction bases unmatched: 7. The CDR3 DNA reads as TGTGCCAGCTCACCGGTAGCGGGCGGTGCCTACGAGCAGTACTTC. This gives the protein CASSPVAGGAYEQYF. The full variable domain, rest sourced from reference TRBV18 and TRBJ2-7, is NAGVMQNPRHLVRRRGQEARLRCSPMKGHSHVYWYRQLPEEGLKFMVYLQKENIIDESGMPKERFSAEFPKEGPSILRIQQVVRGDSAAYFCASSPVAGGAYEQYFGPGTRLTVT.

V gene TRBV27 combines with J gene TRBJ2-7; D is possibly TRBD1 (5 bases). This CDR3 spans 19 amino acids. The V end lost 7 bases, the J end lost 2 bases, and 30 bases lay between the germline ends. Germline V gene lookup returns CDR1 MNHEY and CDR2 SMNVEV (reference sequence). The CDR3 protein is CASKSALGRAGQAPYEQYF. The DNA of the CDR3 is TGTGCCAGCAAATCCGCGCTCGGTCGGGCAGGGCAGGCACCCTACGAGCAGTACTTC.

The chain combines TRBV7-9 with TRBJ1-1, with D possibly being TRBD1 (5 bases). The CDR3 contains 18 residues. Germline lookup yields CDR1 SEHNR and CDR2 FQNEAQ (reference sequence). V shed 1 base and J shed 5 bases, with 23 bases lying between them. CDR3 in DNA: TGTGCCAGCAGCTTAGTCGTATACTCCATCAGGGAGGGGACTGAAGCTTTCTTT. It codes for CASSLVVYSIREGTEAFF. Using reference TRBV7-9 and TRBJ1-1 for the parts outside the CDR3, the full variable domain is DTGVSQNPRHKITKRGQNVTFRCDPISEHNRLYWYRQTLGQGPEFLTYFQNEAQLEKSRLLSDRFSAERPKGSFSTLEIQRTEQGDSAMYLCASSLVVYSIREGTEAFFGQGTRLTVV.

The CDR3 spells CASSLPNRAGNEKLFF. The CDR3, as DNA: TGTGCCAGCAGCTTACCCAACAGGGCTGGTAATGAAAAACTGTTTTTT. This sequence joins TRBV5-4 and TRBJ1-4, with a tentative D call TRBD1 (6 bases). This CDR3 has 16 amino acids. Between the trimmed V and J ends, which lost 2 bases and 4 bases, there was a span of 15 bases. The V gene's germline CDR1 is SGHNT and CDR2 YYREEE (reference sequence).

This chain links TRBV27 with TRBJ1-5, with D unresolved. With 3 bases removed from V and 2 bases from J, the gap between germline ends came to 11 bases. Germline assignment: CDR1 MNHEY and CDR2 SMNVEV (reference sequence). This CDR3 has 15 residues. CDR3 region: CASSFEPSGNQPQHF. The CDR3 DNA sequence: TGTGCCAGCAGTTTTGAGCCCTCGGGCAATCAGCCCCAGCATTTT.

CDR3 protein: CASSLGQGGVNTEAFF. The CDR3, as DNA: TGTGCCAGCAGCTTAGGGCAGGGTGGGGTGAACACTGAAGCTTTCTTT. J is TRBJ1-1 and V is TRBV7-9, with a tentative D call TRBD1 (5 bases). Germline values: CDR1 SEHNR, CDR2 FQNEAQ (reference sequence). V was pared by 1 base and J by 0 bases, with 12 bases between. The CDR3 covers 16 residues.

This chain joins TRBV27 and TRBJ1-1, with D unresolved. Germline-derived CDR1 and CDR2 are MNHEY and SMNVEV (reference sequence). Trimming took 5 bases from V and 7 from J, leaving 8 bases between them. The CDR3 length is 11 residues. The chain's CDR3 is CASSRLGEAFF. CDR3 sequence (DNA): TGTGCCAGCAGTCGACTGGGTGAAGCTTTCTTT.

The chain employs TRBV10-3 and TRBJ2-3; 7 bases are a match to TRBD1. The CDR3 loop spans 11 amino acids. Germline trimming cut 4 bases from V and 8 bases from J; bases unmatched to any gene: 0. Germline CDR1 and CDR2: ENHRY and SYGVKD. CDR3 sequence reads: CAISGDSTQYF. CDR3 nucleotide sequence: TGTGCCATCAGTGGGGACAGTACGCAGTATTTT.

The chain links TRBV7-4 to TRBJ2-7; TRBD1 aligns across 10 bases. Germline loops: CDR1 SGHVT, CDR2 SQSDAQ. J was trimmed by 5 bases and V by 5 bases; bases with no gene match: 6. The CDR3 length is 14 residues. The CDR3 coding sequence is TGTGCCAGCAGCCACCGGGACAGGGGCGACGAGCAGTACTTC. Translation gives CASSHRDRGDEQYF.

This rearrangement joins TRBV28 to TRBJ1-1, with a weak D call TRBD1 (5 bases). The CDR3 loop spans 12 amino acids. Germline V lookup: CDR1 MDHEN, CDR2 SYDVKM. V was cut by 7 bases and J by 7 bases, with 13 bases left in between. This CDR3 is CASTFSDNEAFF. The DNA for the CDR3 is TGTGCCAGCACCTTTTCGGACAATGAAGCTTTCTTT. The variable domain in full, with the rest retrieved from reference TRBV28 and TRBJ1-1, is DVKVTQSSRYLVKRTGEKVFLECVQDMDHENMFWYRQDPGLGLRLIYFSYDVKMKEKGDIPEGYSVSREKKERFSLILESASTNQTSMYLCASTFSDNEAFFGQGTRLTVV.

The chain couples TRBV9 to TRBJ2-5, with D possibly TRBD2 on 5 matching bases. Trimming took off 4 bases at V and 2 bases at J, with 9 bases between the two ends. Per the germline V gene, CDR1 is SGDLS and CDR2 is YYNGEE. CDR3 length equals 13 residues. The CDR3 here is CASSFGVQETQYF. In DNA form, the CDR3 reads TGTGCCAGCAGCTTCGGGGTGCAAGAGACCCAGTACTTC.

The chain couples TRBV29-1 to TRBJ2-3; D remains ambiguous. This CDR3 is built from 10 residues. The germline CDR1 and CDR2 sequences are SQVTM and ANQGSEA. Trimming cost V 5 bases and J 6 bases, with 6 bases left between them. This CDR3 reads CSVLSDTQYF. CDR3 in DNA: TGCAGCGTTTTAAGCGATACGCAGTATTTT.

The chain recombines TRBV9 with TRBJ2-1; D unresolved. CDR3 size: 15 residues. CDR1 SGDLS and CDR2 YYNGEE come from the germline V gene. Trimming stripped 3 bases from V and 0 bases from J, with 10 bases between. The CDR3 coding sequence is TGTGCCAGCAGCGGTGGTAGGAGCTCCTACAATGAGCAGTTCTTC. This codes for CASSGGRSSYNEQFF.

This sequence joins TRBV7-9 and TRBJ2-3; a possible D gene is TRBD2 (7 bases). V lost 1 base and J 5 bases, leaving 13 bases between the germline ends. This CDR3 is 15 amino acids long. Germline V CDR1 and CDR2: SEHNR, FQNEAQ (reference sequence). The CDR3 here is CASSLEGGGQDTQYF. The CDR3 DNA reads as TGTGCCAGCAGCTTAGAGGGAGGGGGGCAAGATACGCAGTATTTT.

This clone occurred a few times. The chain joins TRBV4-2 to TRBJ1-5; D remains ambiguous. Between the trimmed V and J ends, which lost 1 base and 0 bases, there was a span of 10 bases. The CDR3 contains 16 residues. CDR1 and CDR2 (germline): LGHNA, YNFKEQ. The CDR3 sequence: CASSQGYRVSNQPQHF. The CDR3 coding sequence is TGTGCCAGCAGCCAAGGATACCGGGTTAGCAATCAGCCCCAGCATTTT.

CDR3 DNA sequence: TGCAGCGTGCCCCTGCGGGCAGGCCCGATGGGGACCGGGGAGCTGTTTTTT. It encodes CSVPLRAGPMGTGELFF. This rearrangement joins TRBV29-1 to TRBJ2-2; TRBD2 might be the D (5 bases). The CDR3 loop spans 17 amino acids. V lost 6 bases and J lost 5, with 25 bases in between. The germline gives CDR1 SQVTM, CDR2 ANQGSEA.

The CDR3 DNA is TGCGCCAGCAGCTCACATCAGGGGGCTGAAGCTTTCTTT. Its translation is CASSSHQGAEAFF. The V gene is TRBV5-1, the J gene TRBJ1-1; 7 bases match TRBD1. CDR3 size: 13 residues. V shed 3 bases and J 6 bases; nucleotides not matched to a gene: 5. Per germline, CDR1 SGHRS and CDR2 YFSETQ.

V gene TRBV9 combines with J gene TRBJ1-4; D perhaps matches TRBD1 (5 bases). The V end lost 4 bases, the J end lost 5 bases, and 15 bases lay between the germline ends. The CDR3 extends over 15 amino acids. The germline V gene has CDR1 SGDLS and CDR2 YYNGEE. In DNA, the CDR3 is TGTGCCAGCAGCCTGGACCAGGGAGGGAATGAAAAACTGTTTTTT. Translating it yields CASSLDQGGNEKLFF.